These 16 T cell receptor beta chains were all obtained from the same sample, sequenced in a study of blood T cell repertoires in COVID-19. Sequenced by immunoSEQ multiplex PCR; TCRdb stores in-frame clones only, minus some. The sample shows fewer than 300,000 clones, around nine tenths of them seen only once. The specimen sequenced was peripheral blood. These receptors came from a woman aged 35 to 49 who had recovered from COVID-19.

The chain recombines TRBV11-2 with TRBJ2-3; D might be TRBD1 (5 bases). The V and J ends lost 5 bases and 8 bases respectively, with 11 bases between them. In germline, CDR1 is SGHAT, CDR2 FQNNGV. This CDR3 has 12 residues. CDR3 region: CASSPLGVTQYF. DNA of the CDR3: TGTGCCAGCAGCCCCCTAGGGGTTACGCAGTATTTT.

The genes are TRBV7-9 and TRBJ2-7, with TRBD2 matching over 10 bases. The J segment lost 3 bases and the V segment lost 5 bases, leaving 4 bases of the junction unmatched. Germline CDR1 SEHNR, CDR2 FQNEAQ (reference sequence). This CDR3 has 14 residues. CDR3 DNA: TGTGCCAGCAGCCACCCTAGCGGGAGCTACGAGCAGTACTTC. Its translation: CASSHPSGSYEQYF.

The chain has TRBV21-1 and TRBJ2-5; the DNA was not compared with TRBD2, the D call given in the table. TRBV21-1 is annotated as a pseudogene. This CDR3 has 17 amino acids. CDR3 residues: CASSQPTPTSGKETQYF. The DNA of the CDR3 is TGTGCCAGCAGCCAACCAACCCCAACTAGCGGGAAAGAGACCCAGTACTTC.

The V call is TRBV29-1, the J call TRBJ2-3; TRBD2 is a possible D gene (6 bases). Germline CDR1 and CDR2: SQVTM and ANQGSEA. The ends were cut back, 7 bases at V and 0 bases at J, with 11 bases in the middle. The CDR3 runs to 13 residues. In DNA, the CDR3 is TGCAGCGCCGTAGCGGCCAGCACAGATACGCAGTATTTT. This encodes CSAVAASTDTQYF.

The chain employs TRBV6-2 or TRBV6-3 and TRBJ2-4; D perhaps matches TRBD2 (5 bases). The CDR3 length is 14 residues. Between the trimmed V and J ends, which lost 6 bases and 2 bases, there was a span of 11 bases. Germline V gives CDR1 MNHEY, CDR2 SVGEGT. CDR3 in DNA: TGTGCCAGCAGCCCCCCGGGAACCAAAAACATTCAGTACTTC. Its translation is CASSPPGTKNIQYF.

The chain joins TRBV2 to TRBJ2-5; 11 bases are a match to TRBD1. CDR1 and CDR2 (germline): SNHLY, FYNNEI. J gave up 2 bases and V 6 bases, and 5 bases lay outside the gene matches. This CDR3 comprises 15 residues. The CDR3, as DNA: TGTGCCAGCAGACACGGACAGGGGGCTCAAGAGACCCAGTACTTC. Its protein product is CASRHGQGAQETQYF.

The chain couples TRBV29-1 to TRBJ1-2; the D gene is possibly TRBD1 (5 bases). Deletions cut 3 bases from V and 0 bases from J, with 11 bases between. Germline CDR1 reads SQVTM; CDR2 reads ANQGSEA. The CDR3 runs 14 residues. The CDR3 sequence is CSVDGAGTNYGYTF. CDR3 coding DNA: TGCAGCGTTGATGGGGCCGGTACTAACTATGGCTACACCTTC.

The V call is TRBV9, the J call TRBJ2-1, with TRBD2 identical over 8 bases. Trimming at V came to 0 bases and at J to 3 bases, leaving 5 bases not matched to a gene. The CDR3 is 16 residues long. Per germline, CDR1 SGDLS and CDR2 YYNGEE. The CDR3 protein is CASSVEGAGGYNEQFF. The CDR3 nucleotides read TGTGCCAGCAGCGTAGAAGGTGCGGGAGGCTACAATGAGCAGTTCTTC.

The genes are TRBV11-3 and TRBJ2-5; 8 bases fit TRBD1. The V gene end was trimmed by 1 base and the J gene end by 2 bases; junction bases not matched to a gene: 6. CDR1 SGHNT and CDR2 YENEEA come from the germline V gene. The CDR3 sequence is 16 residues long. CDR3 residues: CASSLGQGALQETQYF. CDR3 DNA sequence: TGTGCCAGCAGCTTAGGGCAGGGGGCTCTACAAGAGACCCAGTACTTC.

The rearrangement uses TRBV6-5 and TRBJ2-7; TRBD1 might be the D (5 bases). The CDR3 sequence is 14 residues long. Trimming left V 6 bases short and J 0 bases short, with 12 bases between. Germline CDR1 reads MNHEY; CDR2 reads SVGAGI. DNA for the CDR3: TGTGCCAGCAGGAAGCTGGACACCTCCTACGAGCAGTACTTC. Its translation is CASRKLDTSYEQYF.

This rearrangement joins TRBV23-1 to TRBJ2-7, with D perhaps matching TRBD2 (5 bases). TRBV23-1 is noted as an ORF with a role that remains uncertain. V gave up 4 bases and J gave up 9 bases, with 13 bases separating them. The CDR3 runs to 12 residues. DNA of the CDR3: TGCGCCAGCAGTCCCGGGCCGGCGGGGCAGTACTTC. It specifies CASSPGPAGQYF.

This chain connects TRBV27 to TRBJ2-1, with 16 bases lining up with TRBD2. The CDR3 covers 20 residues. With V trimmed by 4 bases and J by 0 bases, 9 bases remained unmatched. Germline V gene lookup returns CDR1 MNHEY and CDR2 SMNVEV (reference sequence). CDR3 sequence reads: CASSSGRGLAGGPSYNEQFF. The CDR3 nucleotides read TGTGCCAGCAGTTCCGGGCGGGGACTAGCGGGAGGGCCCTCCTACAATGAGCAGTTCTTC.

The V gene is TRBV7-9, the J gene TRBJ1-5; no firm D call. Germline assignment: CDR1 SEHNR and CDR2 FQNEAQ (reference sequence). The CDR3 extends over 16 amino acids. V was shortened by 0 bases and J by 2 bases, with 11 bases between the two germline ends. The CDR3 nucleotides read TGTGCCAGCAGCTTAGCCGGAGGTGGAGGCAATCAGCCCCAGCATTTT. This sequence encodes CASSLAGGGGNQPQHF.

The V call is TRBV7-9, the J call TRBJ2-6; TRBD1 matches 10 bases. The length of the CDR3 is 17 residues. Germline CDR1 SEHNR, CDR2 FQNEAQ (reference sequence). J gave up 2 bases and V 7 bases, and 8 bases lay outside the gene matches. The CDR3 nucleotides read TGTGCCAGCAACCCACGGGGACAGGGGACTGGGGCCAACGTCCTGACTTTC. Translating it yields CASNPRGQGTGANVLTF.

This chain links TRBV7-8 with TRBJ2-7; 13 positions match TRBD2. Per germline, CDR1 SGHVS and CDR2 FQNEAQ. V shed 5 bases, J shed 5 bases, and the junction held 6 bases outside the gene matches. The CDR3 is 15 residues long. The CDR3 region has the DNA TGTGCCAGCAGCCCCACTAGCGGGAGGGCTGACGAGCAGTACGTC. Protein sequence: CASSPTSGRADEQYV.

The chain combines TRBV10-3 with TRBJ1-1; D possibly corresponds to TRBD1 (6 bases). This CDR3 contains 12 residues. Germline V CDR1 and CDR2: ENHRY, SYGVKD. The V end was cut by 10 bases, the J end by 1 base, with 10 bases between. The CDR3 bases are TGTGCCACGGACAGTCCGAACACTGAAGCTTTCTTT. It specifies CATDSPNTEAFF.